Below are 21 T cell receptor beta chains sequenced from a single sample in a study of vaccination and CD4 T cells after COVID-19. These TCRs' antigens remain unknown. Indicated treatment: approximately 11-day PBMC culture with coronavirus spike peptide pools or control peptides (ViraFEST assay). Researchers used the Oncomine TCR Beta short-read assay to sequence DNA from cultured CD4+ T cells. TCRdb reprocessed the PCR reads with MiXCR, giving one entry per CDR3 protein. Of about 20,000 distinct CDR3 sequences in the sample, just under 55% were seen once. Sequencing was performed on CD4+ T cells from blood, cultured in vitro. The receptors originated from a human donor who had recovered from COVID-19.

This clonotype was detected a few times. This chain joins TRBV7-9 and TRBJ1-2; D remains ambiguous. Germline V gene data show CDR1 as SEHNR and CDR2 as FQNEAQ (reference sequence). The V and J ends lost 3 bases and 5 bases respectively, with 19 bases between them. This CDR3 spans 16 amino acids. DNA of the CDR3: TGTGCCAGCAGCTTCGGAGCCTTCAATCCCCTTTATGGCTACACCTTC. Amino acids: CASSFGAFNPLYGYTF.

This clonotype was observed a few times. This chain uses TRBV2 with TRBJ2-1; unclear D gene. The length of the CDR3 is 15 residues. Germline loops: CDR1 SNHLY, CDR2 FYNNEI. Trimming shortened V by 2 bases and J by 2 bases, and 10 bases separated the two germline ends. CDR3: CASSEWHVPYNEQFF. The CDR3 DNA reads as TGTGCCAGCAGTGAATGGCACGTTCCCTACAATGAGCAGTTCTTC.

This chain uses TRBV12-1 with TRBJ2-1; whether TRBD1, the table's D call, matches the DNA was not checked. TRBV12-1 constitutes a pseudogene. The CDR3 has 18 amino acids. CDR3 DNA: TGTGCCAGCAGCGTTGCGCAACTAGCGCCCCAGCGGTACAATGAGCAGTTCTTC. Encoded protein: CASSVAQLAPQRYNEQFF.

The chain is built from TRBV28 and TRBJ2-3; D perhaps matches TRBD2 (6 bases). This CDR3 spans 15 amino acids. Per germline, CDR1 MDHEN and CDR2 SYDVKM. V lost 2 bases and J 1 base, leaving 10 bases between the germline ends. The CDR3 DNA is TGTGCCAGCAGTTTAGCGGGGTCCGGCACAGATACGCAGTATTTT. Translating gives CASSLAGSGTDTQYF. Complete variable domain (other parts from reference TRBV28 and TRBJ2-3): DVKVTQSSRYLVKRTGEKVFLECVQDMDHENMFWYRQDPGLGLRLIYFSYDVKMKEKGDIPEGYSVSREKKERFSLILESASTNQTSMYLCASSLAGSGTDTQYFGPGTRLTVL.

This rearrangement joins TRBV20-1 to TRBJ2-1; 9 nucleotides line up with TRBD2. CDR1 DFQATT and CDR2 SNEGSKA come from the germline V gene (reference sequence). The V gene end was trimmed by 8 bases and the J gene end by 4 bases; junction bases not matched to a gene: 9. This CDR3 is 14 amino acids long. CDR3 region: CSTIKREAYNEQFF. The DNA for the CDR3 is TGCAGTACGATCAAGCGGGAGGCTTACAATGAGCAGTTCTTC.

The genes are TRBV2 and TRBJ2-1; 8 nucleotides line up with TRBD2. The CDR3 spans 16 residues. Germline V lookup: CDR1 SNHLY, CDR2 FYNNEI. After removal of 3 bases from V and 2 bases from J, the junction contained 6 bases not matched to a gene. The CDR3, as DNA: TGTGCCAGCAGTGATAGTGGCGGGGGGACCTACAATGAGCAGTTCTTC. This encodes CASSDSGGGTYNEQFF.

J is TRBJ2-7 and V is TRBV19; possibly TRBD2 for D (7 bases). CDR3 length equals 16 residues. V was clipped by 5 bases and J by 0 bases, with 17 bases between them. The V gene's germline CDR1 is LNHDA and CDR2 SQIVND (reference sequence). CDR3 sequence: CASSSRTRGSSYEQYF. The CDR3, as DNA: TGTGCCAGTAGTTCCCGGACTAGGGGGAGCTCCTACGAGCAGTACTTC.

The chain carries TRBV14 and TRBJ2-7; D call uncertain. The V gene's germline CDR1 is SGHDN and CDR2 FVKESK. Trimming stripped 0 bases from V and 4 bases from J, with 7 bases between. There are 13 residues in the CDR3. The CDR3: CASSQDLGYEQYF. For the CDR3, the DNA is TGTGCCAGCAGCCAAGATCTGGGATACGAGCAGTACTTC.

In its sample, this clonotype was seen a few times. This chain's CDR3 is CASNDWASSYEQYF. Here the CDR3 DNA reads TGTGCCAGCAACGACTGGGCCAGCTCCTACGAGCAGTACTTC. This chain joins TRBV7-2 and TRBJ2-7, with unresolved D. V was clipped by 7 bases and J by 0 bases, with 13 bases between them. The germline V gene encodes CDR1 SGHTA and CDR2 FQGNSA. The CDR3 is made up of 14 amino acids.

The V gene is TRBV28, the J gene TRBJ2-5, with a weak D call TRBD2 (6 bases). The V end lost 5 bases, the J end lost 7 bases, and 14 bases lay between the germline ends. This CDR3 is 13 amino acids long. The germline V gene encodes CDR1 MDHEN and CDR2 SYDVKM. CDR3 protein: CASSPGTFGTQYF. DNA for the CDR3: TGTGCCAGCAGTCCCGGGACTTTTGGGACCCAGTACTTC.

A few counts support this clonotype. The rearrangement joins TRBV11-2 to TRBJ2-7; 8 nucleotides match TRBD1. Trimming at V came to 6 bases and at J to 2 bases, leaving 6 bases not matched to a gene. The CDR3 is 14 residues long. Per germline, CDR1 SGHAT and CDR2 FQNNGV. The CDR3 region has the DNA TGTGCCAGCAGACGACAGGGGCGGGCCTACGAGCAGTACTTC. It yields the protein CASRRQGRAYEQYF.

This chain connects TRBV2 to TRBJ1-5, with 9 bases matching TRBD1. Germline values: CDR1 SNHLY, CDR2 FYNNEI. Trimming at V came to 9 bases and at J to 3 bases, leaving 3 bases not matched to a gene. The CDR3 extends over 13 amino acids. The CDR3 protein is CASGQGINQPQHF. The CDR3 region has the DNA TGTGCCAGTGGACAGGGGATCAATCAGCCCCAGCATTTT.

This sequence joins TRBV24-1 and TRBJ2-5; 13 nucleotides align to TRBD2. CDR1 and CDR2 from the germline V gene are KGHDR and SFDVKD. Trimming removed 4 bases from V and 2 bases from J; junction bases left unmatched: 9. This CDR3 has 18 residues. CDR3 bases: TGTGCCACCAGTGACCCCGGACTAGCGGGGGCCCCACAAGAGACCCAGTACTTC. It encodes CATSDPGLAGAPQETQYF.

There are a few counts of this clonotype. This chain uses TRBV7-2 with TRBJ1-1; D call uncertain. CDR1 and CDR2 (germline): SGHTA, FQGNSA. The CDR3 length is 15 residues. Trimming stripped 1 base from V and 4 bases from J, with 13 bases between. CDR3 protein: CASSLVGRSGTEAFF. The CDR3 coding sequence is TGTGCCAGCAGCTTAGTGGGCCGGTCGGGCACTGAAGCTTTCTTT.

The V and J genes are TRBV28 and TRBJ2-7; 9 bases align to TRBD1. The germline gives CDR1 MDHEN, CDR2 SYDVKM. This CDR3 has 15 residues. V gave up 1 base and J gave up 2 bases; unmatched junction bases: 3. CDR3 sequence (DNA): TGTGCCAGCAGTTTATTGGACAGGGGTCCCTACGAGCAGTACTTC. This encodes CASSLLDRGPYEQYF. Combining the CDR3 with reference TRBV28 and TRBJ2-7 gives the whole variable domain DVKVTQSSRYLVKRTGEKVFLECVQDMDHENMFWYRQDPGLGLRLIYFSYDVKMKEKGDIPEGYSVSREKKERFSLILESASTNQTSMYLCASSLLDRGPYEQYFGPGTRLTVT.

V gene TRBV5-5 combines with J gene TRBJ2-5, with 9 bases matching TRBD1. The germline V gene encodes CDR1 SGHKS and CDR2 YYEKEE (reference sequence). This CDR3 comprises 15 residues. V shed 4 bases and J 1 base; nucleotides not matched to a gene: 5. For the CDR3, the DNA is TGTGCCAGCAGCCGAGTGGGACAGGGCCAAGAGACCCAGTACTTC. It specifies CASSRVGQGQETQYF.

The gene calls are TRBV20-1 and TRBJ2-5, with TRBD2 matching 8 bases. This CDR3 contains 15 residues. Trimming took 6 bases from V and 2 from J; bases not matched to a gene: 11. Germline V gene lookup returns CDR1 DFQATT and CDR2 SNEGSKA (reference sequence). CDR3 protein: CSALVSSGYQETQYF. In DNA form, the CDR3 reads TGCAGTGCCCTAGTCTCTAGCGGGTATCAAGAGACCCAGTACTTC.

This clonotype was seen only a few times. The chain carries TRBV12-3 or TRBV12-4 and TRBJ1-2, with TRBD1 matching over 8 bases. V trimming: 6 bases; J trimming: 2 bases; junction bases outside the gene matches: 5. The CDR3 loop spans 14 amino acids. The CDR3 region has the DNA TGTGCCAGCAGGAGGGGACAGGACAACTATGGCTACACCTTC. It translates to CASRRGQDNYGYTF.

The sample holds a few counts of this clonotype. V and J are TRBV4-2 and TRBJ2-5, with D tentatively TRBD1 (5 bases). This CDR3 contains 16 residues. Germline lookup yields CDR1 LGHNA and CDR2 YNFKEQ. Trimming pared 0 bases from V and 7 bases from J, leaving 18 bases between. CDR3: CASSQEGSGWGGTQYF. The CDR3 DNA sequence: TGTGCCAGCAGCCAAGAAGGCTCAGGGTGGGGTGGGACCCAGTACTTC.

This CDR3 is CASRIPRGDHQPQHF. DNA for the CDR3: TGTGCCAGCAGGATCCCCAGGGGGGATCATCAGCCCCAGCATTTT. V and J are TRBV28 and TRBJ1-5, with 7 nucleotides matching TRBD1. Unmatched junction bases numbered 10, after V lost 6 bases and J lost 5 bases. Germline V lookup: CDR1 MDHEN, CDR2 SYDVKM. This CDR3 is 15 amino acids long.

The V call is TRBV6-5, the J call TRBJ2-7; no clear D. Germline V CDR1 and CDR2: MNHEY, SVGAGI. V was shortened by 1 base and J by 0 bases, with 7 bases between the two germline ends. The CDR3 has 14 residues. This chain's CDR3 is CASSYYTSSYEQYF. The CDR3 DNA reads TGTGCCAGCAGTTACTACACGAGCTCCTACGAGCAGTACTTC.